Shown below are 5 T cell receptor beta chains from a single sample sequenced in a study of spatial heterogeneity in lung cancer. TCRdb reprocessed the 5' RACE reads with MiXCR, giving one entry per CDR3 protein. The sample lists 10,000 to 15,000 distinct CDR3 sequences; over 6.5% were seen once. The study, taken as a whole, reports: Counts of expanded alpha and beta TCRs within tumors tracked the tumor nonsynonymous mutation count.

These receptors' antigens are unknown. Described time point: sample taken at primary tumor resection. The input for sequencing was lung tumor tissue, taken at surgery. The receptors here all came from a female donor with early-stage non-small cell lung cancer.

This clonotype was detected many times. The V call is TRBV5-1, the J call TRBJ2-1; 8 bases align to TRBD2. Germline CDR1 SGHRS, CDR2 YFSETQ. The trim removed 7 bases at V and 7 bases at J, leaving 4 bases unmatched. The CDR3 has 12 amino acids. The CDR3 sequence is CASREGENEQFF. The CDR3, as DNA: TGCGCCAGCCGGGAGGGGGAGAATGAGCAGTTCTTC. Together with reference TRBV5-1 and TRBJ2-1, the CDR3 gives the full variable domain: KAGVTQTPRYLIKTRGQQVTLSCSPISGHRSVSWYQQTPGQGLQFLFEYFSETQRNKGNFPGRFSGRQFSNSRSEMNVSTLELGDSALYLCASREGENEQFFGPGTRLTVL.

This clonotype was picked up many times. The chain has TRBV12-3 or TRBV12-4 and TRBJ2-6; D uncertain. V gave up 10 bases and J gave up 0 bases, with 19 bases separating them. The CDR3 covers 17 residues. The CDR3 sequence: CATGPSRSSSGANVLTF. CDR3 nucleotides: TGTGCCACCGGACCCTCACGGAGCTCCTCTGGGGCCAACGTCCTGACTTTC.

This clonotype was seen repeatedly, ten times or more. V gene TRBV12-3 or TRBV12-4 combines with J gene TRBJ2-3; 14 bases map to TRBD2. Germline trimming cut 6 bases from V and 5 bases from J; bases unmatched to any gene: 16. This CDR3 contains 19 residues. CDR3 in DNA: TGTGCCAGCAGCCCGACCGGGACTAGCGGGAGACAGGGCAGAGATACGCAGTATTTT. Protein sequence: CASSPTGTSGRQGRDTQYF.

This clonotype was observed at least ten times. The J gene is TRBJ2-3, the V gene TRBV5-4; 10 bases agree with TRBD2. J lost 3 bases, V lost 0 bases, and 7 bases had no gene match. This CDR3 region has 17 residues. CDR1 is SGHNT, CDR2 YYREEE, per germline (reference sequence). This chain's CDR3 is CASSLALAGAGTDTQYF. CDR3 nucleotides: TGTGCCAGCAGCTTGGCCCTAGCGGGAGCAGGAACAGATACGCAGTATTTT.

By share of the sample, this clonotype is medium-sized. This chain links TRBV12-3 or TRBV12-4 with TRBJ2-7; the D is unclear. CDR3 length equals 14 residues. V was cut by 6 bases and J by 1 base, with 13 bases left in between. The CDR3 DNA reads TGTGCCAGCAGACTCAACTTGGGTTCCTACGAGCAGTACTTC. It encodes CASRLNLGSYEQYF.